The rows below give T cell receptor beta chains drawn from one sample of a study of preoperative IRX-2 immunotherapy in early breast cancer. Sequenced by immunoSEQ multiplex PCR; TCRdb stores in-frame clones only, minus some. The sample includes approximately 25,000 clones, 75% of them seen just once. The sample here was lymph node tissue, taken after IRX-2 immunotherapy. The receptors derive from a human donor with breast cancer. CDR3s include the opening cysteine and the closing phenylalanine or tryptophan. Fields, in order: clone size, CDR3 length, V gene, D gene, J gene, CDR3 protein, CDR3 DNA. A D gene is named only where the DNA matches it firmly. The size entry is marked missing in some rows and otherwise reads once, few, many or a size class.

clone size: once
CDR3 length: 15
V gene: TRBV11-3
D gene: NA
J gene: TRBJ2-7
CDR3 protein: CASSFGGPKTYEQYF
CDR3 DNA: TGTGCCAGCAGCTTTGGGGGTCCGAAGACCTACGAGCAGTACTTC

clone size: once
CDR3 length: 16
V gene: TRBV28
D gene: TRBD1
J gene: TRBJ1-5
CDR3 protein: CASGTGTGKIMQPQHF
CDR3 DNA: TGTGCCAGCGGGACCGGGACAGGGAAGATTATGCAGCCCCAGCATTTT

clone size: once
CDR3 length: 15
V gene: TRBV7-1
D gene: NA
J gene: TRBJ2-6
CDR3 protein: CASSLLNSGANVLTF
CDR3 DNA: TGTGCCAGCAGCTTACTCAACTCTGGGGCCAACGTCCTGACTTTC

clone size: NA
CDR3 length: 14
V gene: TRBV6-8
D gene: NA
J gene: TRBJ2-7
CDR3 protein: CASSLVGLISEQYF
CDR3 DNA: TGTGCCAGCAGTTTGGTAGGACTAATAAGCGAGCAGTACTTC

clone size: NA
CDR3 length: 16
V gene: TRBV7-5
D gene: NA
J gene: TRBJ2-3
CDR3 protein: CASSLGAVTSTDTQYF
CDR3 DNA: TGTGCCAGCAGCTTAGGGGCGGTCACTAGCACAGATACGCAGTATTTT

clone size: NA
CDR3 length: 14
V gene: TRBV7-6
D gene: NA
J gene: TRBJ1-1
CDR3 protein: CASSVGQKNTEAFF
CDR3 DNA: TGTGCCAGCAGCGTCGGACAGAAGAACACTGAAGCTTTCTTT

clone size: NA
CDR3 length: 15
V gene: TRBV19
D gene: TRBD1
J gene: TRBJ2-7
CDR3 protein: CASSIGTGGSYEQYF
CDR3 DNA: TGTGCCAGTAGTATAGGGACAGGGGGTTCCTACGAGCAGTACTTC

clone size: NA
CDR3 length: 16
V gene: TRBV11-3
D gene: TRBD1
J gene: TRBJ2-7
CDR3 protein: CASSLGQGTGRNEQYF
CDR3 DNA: TGTGCCAGCAGCTTAGGCCAGGGGACAGGGCGAAACGAGCAGTACTTC

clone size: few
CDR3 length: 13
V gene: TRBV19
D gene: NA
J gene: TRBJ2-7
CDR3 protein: CASSRGQIYEQYF
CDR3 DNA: TGTGCCAGTAGTAGAGGACAGATCTACGAGCAGTACTTC

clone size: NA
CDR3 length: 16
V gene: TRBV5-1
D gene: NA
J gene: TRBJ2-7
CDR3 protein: CASSWDSGKLTYEQYF
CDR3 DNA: TGCGCCAGCAGCTGGGATAGCGGAAAATTAACCTACGAGCAGTACTTC

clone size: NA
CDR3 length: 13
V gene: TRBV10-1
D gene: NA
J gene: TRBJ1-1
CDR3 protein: CASRDSMNTEAFF
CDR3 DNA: TGCGCCAGCAGGGACAGTATGAACACTGAAGCTTTCTTT

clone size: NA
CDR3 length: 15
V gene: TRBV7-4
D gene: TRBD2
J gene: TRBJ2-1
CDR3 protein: CASSLASGSRYEQFF
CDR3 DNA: TGTGCCAGCAGCTTGGCTAGCGGGAGTAGGTATGAGCAGTTCTTC

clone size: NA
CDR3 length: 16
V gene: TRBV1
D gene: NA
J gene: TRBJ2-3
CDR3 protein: CASSQNPSGRADTQYF
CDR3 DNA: TGCGCCAGCAGCCAAAACCCTAGCGGGAGAGCAGATACGCAGTATTTT

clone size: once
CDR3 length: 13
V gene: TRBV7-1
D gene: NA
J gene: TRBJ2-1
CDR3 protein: CASSFFSEDEQFF
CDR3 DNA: TGTGCCAGCAGCTTCTTTAGCGAGGATGAGCAGTTCTTC

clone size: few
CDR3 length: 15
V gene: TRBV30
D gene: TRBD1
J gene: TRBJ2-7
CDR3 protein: CAWSATGAVSYEQYF
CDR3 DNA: TGTGCCTGGAGTGCCACAGGGGCCGTTTCCTACGAGCAGTACTTC

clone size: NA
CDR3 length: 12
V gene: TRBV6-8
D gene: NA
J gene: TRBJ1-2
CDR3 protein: CASGLQSGGYTF
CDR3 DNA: TGTGCCAGCGGGCTTCAGTCAGGTGGCTACACCTTC

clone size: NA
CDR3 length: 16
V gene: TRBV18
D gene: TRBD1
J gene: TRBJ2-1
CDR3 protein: CASSPRTGELFNEQFF
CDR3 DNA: TGTGCCAGCTCACCAAGGACAGGGGAGTTATTCAATGAGCAGTTCTTC

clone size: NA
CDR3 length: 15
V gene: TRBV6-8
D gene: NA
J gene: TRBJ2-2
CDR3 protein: CASSDYWNNTGELFF
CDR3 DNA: TGTGCCAGCAGTGACTACTGGAACAACACCGGGGAGCTGTTTTTT

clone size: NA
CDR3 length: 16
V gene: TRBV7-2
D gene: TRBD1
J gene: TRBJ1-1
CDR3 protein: CASTGQGVTVNTEAFF
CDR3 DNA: TGTGCCAGCACTGGACAGGGCGTAACCGTGAACACTGAAGCTTTCTTT